This T cell receptor (beta chain) was sequenced during a study of PD-L1 blockade in urothelial cancer. V was pared by 4 bases and J by 6 bases, with 7 bases between. Germline lookup yields CDR1 LNHDA and CDR2 SQIVND (reference sequence). The CDR3 is 13 residues long. The assay was immunoSEQ multiplex PCR, and TCRdb's table has in-frame clones only and misses some. The profile shows around 100,000 clones, 87% of them singletons. Time point: pretreatment peripheral blood. The chain couples TRBV19 to TRBJ1-6; TRBD1 might be the D (5 bases). Sequenced material: PBMCs, taken around atezolizumab (anti-PD-L1) treatment. The TCR was taken from a man in his fifties or sixties with urothelial cancer. Here the CDR3 reads CASSTGFNSPLHF. The CDR3 DNA reads TGTGCCAGTAGTACAGGGTTTAATTCACCCCTCCACTTT. Based on the CDR3 plus reference TRBV19 and TRBJ1-6, the full variable domain is DGGITQSPKYLFRKEGQNVTLSCEQNLNHDAMYWYRQDPGQGLRLIYYSQIVNDFQKGDIAEGYSVSREKKESFPLTVTSAQKNPTAFYLCASSTGFNSPLHFGNGTRLTVT.